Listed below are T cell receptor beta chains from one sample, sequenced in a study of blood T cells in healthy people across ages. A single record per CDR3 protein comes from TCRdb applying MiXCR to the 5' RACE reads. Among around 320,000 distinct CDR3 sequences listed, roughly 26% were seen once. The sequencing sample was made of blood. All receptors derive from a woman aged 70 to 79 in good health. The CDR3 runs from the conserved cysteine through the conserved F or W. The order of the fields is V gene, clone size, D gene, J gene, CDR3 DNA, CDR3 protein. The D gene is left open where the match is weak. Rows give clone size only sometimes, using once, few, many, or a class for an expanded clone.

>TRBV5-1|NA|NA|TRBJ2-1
TGCGCCGGCAGCTCTGGGACGACGGATGAGCAGTTCTTC
CAGSSGTTDEQFF
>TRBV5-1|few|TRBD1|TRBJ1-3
TGCGCCAGCAGCTTTGGAGATATTACAGGGGCTGGAAACACCATATATTTT
CASSFGDITGAGNTIYF
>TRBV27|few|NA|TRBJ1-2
TGTGCCAGCCGTATAGGCGCGGAAGCTAACTATGGCTACACCTTC
CASRIGAEANYGYTF
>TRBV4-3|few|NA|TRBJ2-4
TGCGCCAGCAGCCAAGATTGGCGGGAACCCCGAAACATTCAGTACTTC
CASSQDWREPRNIQYF
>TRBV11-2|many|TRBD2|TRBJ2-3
TGTGCCAGCAGCTTACTAGCGGGGTACACAGATACGCAGTATTTT
CASSLLAGYTDTQYF
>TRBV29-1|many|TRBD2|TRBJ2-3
TGCAGCGTTGCGGGTGAGCGGGGAAGCACAGATACGCAGTATTTT
CSVAGERGSTDTQYF
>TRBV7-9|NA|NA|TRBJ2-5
TGTGCCAGCAGCTCCACCCCGTGGGGGAAAGAGACCCAGTACTTC
CASSSTPWGKETQYF
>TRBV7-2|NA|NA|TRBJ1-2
TGTGCCAGCAGCTCTTTCCCCCAGGGCTACACCTTC
CASSSFPQGYTF
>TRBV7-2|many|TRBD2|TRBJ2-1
TGTGCCAGCAGGGTAGCGGGAGGCGTCAATGAGCAGTTCTTC
CASRVAGGVNEQFF
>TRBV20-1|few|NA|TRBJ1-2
TGCAGTGCCTCGGGGTATGGCTACACCTTC
CSASGYGYTF
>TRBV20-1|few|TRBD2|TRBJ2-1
TGCAGTGCTTTCAACCCCGGGAGGGCCGGGGAGCAGTTCTTC
CSAFNPGRAGEQFF
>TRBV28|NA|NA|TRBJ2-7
TGTGCCAGCAGTCCCCGTGTAGGGTATGACTCCTACGAGCAGTACTTC
CASSPRVGYDSYEQYF
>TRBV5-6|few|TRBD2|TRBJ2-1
TGTGCCAGCAGCTTTTCGACTAGCGGGAAGTACAATGAGCAGTTCTTC
CASSFSTSGKYNEQFF
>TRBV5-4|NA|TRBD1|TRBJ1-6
TGTGCCAGCAGCCCTATGACAGGGAGCTCCTATAATTCACCCCTCCACTTT
CASSPMTGSSYNSPLHF
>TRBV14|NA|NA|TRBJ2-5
TGTGCCAGCAGCCAAGAGTTGGGGGACCAAGAGACCCAGTACTTC
CASSQELGDQETQYF
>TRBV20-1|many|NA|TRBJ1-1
TGCAGTTCTCGACAGTCCGATTCTGAAGCTTTCTTT
CSSRQSDSEAFF
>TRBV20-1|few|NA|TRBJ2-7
TGCAGTGCTAGAGAGGGACAAGCTACTTTCGAGCAGTACTTC
CSAREGQATFEQYF
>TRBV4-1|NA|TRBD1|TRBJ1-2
TGCGCCAGCAGCCAAGATTTTACCCGGGACAGAGACTATGGCTACACCTTC
CASSQDFTRDRDYGYTF
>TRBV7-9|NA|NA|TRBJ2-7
TGTGCCAGCAGCTTAGCGGGGGCATCCTCCTACGAGCAGTACTTC
CASSLAGASSYEQYF
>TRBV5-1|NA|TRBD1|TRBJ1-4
TGCGCCAGCAGCTTGGTGGGGTCCGGACAGGGTGAAAAACTGTTTTTT
CASSLVGSGQGEKLFF
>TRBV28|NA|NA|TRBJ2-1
TGTGCCAGCAGTTTCTCCGATAATGAGCAGTTCTTC
CASSFSDNEQFF
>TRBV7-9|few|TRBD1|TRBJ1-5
TGTGCCAGCAGCACTGATGGGACAGGGAGTCAGCCCCAGCATTTT
CASSTDGTGSQPQHF
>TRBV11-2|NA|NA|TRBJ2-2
TGTGCCAGCAGCTTACTAGCGCAGACCGGGGAGCTGTTTTTT
CASSLLAQTGELFF
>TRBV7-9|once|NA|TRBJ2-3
TGTGCCAGCAGCCGGAGTGCCCTAACAGATACGCAGTATTTT
CASSRSALTDTQYF
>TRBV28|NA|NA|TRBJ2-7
TGTGCCAGCAGTTTCCCGATTCTGGACCAGAGGTACGAGCAGTACTTC
CASSFPILDQRYEQYF
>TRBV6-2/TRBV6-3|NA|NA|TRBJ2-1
TGTGCCAGCAAAGCAACGAGCTCCTACAATGAGCAGTTCTTC
CASKATSSYNEQFF
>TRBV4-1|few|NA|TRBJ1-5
TGCGCCAGCAGCCAAGACGGGGGGACAAGGGGTCTGGAGCCCCAGCATTTT
CASSQDGGTRGLEPQHF
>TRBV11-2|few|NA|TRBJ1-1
TGTGCCAGCAGCCGGCTCCCTAGCGGGGGGAGCACTGAAGCTTTCTTT
CASSRLPSGGSTEAFF
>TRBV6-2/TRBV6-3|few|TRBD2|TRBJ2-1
TGTGCCAGCAGTTTAAGCGGGAGTCTTCATCATGAGCAGTTCTTC
CASSLSGSLHHEQFF
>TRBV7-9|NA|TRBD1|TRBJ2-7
TGTGCCAGCGGGGACAGGGGTGGGAGCTACGAGCAGTACTTC
CASGDRGGSYEQYF
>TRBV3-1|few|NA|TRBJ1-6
TGTGCTAGCAGCCAAGGGGGGGACAATTCACCCCTCCACTTT
CASSQGGDNSPLHF
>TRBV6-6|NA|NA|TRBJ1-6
TGTGCCAGCAGTTACCCGGAACAGGTTTTTGGATCACCCCTCCACTTT
CASSYPEQVFGSPLHF
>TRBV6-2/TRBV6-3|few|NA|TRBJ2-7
TGTGCCAGCAGTTCCAACCTCGACAGCTGGAGGGTCTTC
CASSSNLDSWRVF
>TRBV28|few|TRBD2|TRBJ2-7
TGTGCCGGCAGTGCTAGCGGGAGAAGCGAGCAGTACTTC
CAGSASGRSEQYF
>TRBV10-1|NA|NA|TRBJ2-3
TGCGCCAGCAGTGTGGGGACAGATACGCAGTATTTT
CASSVGTDTQYF
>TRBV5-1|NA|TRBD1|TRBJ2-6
TGCGCCAGCAGCTTATCCGGGACAGGCGGCTCTGGGGCCAACGTCCTGACTTTC
CASSLSGTGGSGANVLTF
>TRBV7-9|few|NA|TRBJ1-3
TGTGCCAGCAGCTTAACGCAGATTACGGTTGGAAACACCATATATTTT
CASSLTQITVGNTIYF
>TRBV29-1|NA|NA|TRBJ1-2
TGCAGCGTTGCCGACGGACCCTACTATGGCTACACCTTC
CSVADGPYYGYTF